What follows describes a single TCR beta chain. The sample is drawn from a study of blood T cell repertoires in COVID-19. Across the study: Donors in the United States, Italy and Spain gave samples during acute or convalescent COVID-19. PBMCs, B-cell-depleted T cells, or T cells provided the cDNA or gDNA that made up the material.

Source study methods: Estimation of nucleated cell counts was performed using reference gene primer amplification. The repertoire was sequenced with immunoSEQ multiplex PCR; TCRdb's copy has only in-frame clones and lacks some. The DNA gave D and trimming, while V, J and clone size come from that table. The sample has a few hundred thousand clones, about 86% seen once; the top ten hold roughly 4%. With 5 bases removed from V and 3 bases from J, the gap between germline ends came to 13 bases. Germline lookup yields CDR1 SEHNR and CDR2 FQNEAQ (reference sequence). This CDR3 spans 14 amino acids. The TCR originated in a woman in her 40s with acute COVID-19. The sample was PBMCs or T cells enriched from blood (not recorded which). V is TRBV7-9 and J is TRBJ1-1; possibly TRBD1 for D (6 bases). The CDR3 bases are TGTGCCAGCAGCCTACAGGGATGGGACACTGAAGCTTTCTTT. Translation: CASSLQGWDTEAFF.